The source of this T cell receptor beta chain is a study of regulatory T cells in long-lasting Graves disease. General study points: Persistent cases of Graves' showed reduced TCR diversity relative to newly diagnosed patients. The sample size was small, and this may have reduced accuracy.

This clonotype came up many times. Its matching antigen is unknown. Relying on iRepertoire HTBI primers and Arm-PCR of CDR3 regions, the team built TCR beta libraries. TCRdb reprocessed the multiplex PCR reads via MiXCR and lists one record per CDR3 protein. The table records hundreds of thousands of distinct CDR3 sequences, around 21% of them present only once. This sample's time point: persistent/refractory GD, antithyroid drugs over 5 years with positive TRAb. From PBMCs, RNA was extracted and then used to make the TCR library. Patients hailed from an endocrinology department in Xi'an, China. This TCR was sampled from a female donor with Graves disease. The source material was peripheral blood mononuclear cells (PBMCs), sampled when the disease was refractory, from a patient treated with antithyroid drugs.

CDR3 residues: CASSEGKGSNQPQHF. CDR3 coding DNA: TGTGCCAGCAGTGAAGGTAAGGGGAGCAATCAGCCCCAGCATTTT. This chain connects TRBV2 to TRBJ1-5, with D perhaps matching TRBD1 (5 bases). The CDR3 is 15 residues long. V dropped 1 base and J dropped 1 base, with 8 bases sitting between them. In germline, CDR1 is SNHLY, CDR2 FYNNEI.